This TCR beta chain was retrieved from a study of T cells after yellow fever vaccination. A single record per CDR3 protein comes from TCRdb applying MiXCR to the 5' RACE reads. The sample lists about 57,000 distinct CDR3 sequences, 6.5% to 8% occurring once. Germline V gene data show CDR1 as LNHNV and CDR2 as YYDKDF (reference sequence). This CDR3 has 11 amino acids. Losses at the gene ends were 9 bases for V and 6 bases for J; bases not matched to a gene: 5. This clonotype was counted many times. This TCR was sampled from a man aged 25-40 years who received the YFV17D yellow fever vaccine. This material consisted of CD8+ T cells sorted from PBMCs, taken 15 days after the yellow fever booster vaccination. The chain employs TRBV15 and TRBJ2-7; 7 bases map to TRBD1. The CDR3 spells CATGGASEQYF. The CDR3 nucleotides are TGTGCCACAGGGGGCGCGTCCGAGCAGTACTTC.